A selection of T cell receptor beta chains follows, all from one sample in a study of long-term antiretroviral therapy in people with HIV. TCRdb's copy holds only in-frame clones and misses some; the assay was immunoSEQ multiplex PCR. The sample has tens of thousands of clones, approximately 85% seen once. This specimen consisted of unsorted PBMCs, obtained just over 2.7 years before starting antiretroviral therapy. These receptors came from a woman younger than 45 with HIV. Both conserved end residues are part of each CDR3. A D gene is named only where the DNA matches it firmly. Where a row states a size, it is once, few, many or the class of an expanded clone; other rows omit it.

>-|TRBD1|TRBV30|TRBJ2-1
CAWTTGQGLNEQFF
TGTGCCTGGACGACGGGACAGGGCCTTAATGAGCAGTTCTTC
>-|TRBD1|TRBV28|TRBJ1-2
CASRLPGGRYGYTF
TGTGCCAGCAGATTACCAGGGGGCCGCTATGGCTACACCTTC
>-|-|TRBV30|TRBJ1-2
CAWGENYGYTF
TGTGCCTGGGGGGAGAACTATGGCTACACCTTC
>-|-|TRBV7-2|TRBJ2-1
CASSLAHYYRNEQFF
TGTGCCAGCAGCTTAGCACACTACTACCGCAATGAGCAGTTCTTC
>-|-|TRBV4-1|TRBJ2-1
CASSQVRDGNNEQFF
TGCGCCAGCAGCCAAGTGAGGGACGGCAACAATGAGCAGTTCTTC
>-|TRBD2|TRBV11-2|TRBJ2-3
CASSLGGSGPSTDTQYF
TGTGCCAGCAGCTTAGGTGGTAGCGGGCCTAGCACAGATACGCAGTATTTT
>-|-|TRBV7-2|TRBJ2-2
CASSLVRPENTGELFF
TGTGCCAGCAGCTTAGTGAGACCAGAGAACACCGGGGAGCTGTTTTTT
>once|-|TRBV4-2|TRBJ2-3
CASSQATSGPVRDTQYF
TGTGCCAGCAGCCAAGCTACTTCGGGTCCTGTGAGAGATACGCAGTATTTT
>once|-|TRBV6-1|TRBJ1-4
CASSHGATNEKLFF
TGTGCCAGCAGCCACGGTGCAACTAATGAAAAACTGTTTTTT
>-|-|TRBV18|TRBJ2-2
CASSPSGNGELFF
TGTGCCAGCTCACCCTCCGGTAACGGGGAGCTGTTTTTT
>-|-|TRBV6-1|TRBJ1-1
CASSGGWGEGERTEAFF
TGTGCCAGCAGTGGGGGTTGGGGGGAGGGAGAAAGAACTGAAGCTTTCTTT
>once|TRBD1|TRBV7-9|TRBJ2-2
CASSFSGQHTGELFF
TGTGCCAGCAGCTTCTCGGGACAGCACACCGGGGAGCTGTTTTTT
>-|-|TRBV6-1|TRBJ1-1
CASRQGTTEAFF
TGTGCCAGCAGACAGGGAACCACTGAAGCTTTCTTT
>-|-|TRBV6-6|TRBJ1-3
CASSPAAAGVGNTIYF
TGTGCCAGCAGCCCCGCTGCGGCAGGGGTTGGAAACACCATATATTTT
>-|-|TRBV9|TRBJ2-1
CASSAGPGSYNEQFF
TGTGCCAGCAGCGCGGGGCCAGGCTCCTACAATGAGCAGTTCTTC
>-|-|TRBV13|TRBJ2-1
CASSLGLERLSGRNEQFF
TGTGCCAGCAGCTTAGGTTTAGAACGACTATCTGGACGCAATGAGCAGTTCTTC
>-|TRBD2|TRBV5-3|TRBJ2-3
CARSFASGDDSTDTQYF
TGTGCCAGAAGCTTTGCTAGCGGCGACGACAGCACAGATACGCAGTATTTT
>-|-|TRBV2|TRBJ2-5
CAMDAQETQYF
TGTGCCATGGACGCTCAAGAGACCCAGTACTTC
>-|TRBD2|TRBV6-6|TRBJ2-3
CASSYSLAGDQDTQYF
TGTGCCAGCAGTTACTCCCTAGCGGGGGATCAAGATACGCAGTATTTT
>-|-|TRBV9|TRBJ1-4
CASSAGLSTNEKLFF
TGTGCCAGCAGCGCAGGACTTTCAACTAATGAAAAACTGTTTTTT